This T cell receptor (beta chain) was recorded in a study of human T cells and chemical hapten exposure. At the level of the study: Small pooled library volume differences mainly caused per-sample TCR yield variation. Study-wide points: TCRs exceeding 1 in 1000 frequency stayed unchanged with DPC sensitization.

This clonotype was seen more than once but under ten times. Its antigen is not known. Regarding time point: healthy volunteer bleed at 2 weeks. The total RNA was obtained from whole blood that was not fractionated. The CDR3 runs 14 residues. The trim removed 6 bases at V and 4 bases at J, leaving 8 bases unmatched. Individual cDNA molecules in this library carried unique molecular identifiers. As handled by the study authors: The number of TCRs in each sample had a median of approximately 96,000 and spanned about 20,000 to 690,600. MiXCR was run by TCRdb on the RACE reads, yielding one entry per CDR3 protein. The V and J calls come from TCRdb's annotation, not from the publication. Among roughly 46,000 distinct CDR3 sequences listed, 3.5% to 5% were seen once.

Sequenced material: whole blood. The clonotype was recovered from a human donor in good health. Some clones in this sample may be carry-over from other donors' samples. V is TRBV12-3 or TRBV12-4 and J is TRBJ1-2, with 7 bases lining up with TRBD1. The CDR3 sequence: CASSRGGLGYGYTF. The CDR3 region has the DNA TGTGCCAGCAGCAGAGGGGGCTTGGGCTATGGCTACACCTTC.